This TCR beta chain is from a study of beta chain features in type 1 diabetes. Study-level background: Age, gender, cell numbers and subset yield matched between patients and controls. Whole-study results and caveats: Comparison showed that naive, central memory and Treg TCRB repertoires appeared more similar among patients than among healthy donors.

This CDR3 contains 15 residues. Germline V gene lookup returns CDR1 SGHTA and CDR2 FQGNSA. Trimming at V came to 1 base and at J to 6 bases, leaving 5 bases not matched to a gene. In its sample, this clone was seen a few times. Antigen: not known. Additional DNA sequences in this sample encode the identical CDR3. Reverse transcription of all isolated RNA meant that expressed TCRB transcripts were sequenced. Only in-frame clones appear in the TCRdb table, and some are missing; sequencing was by immunoSEQ multiplex PCR. The sample lists around 290,000 clones; under 8.5% were seen once. The sample consisted of central memory CD4+ T cells from blood. The chain is built from TRBV7-2 and TRBJ1-4, with TRBD1 identical over 7 bases. The receptor was isolated from a woman aged 18-35 years in good health. The CDR3 loop reads CASSLGDRDHEKLFF. The CDR3 DNA sequence: TGTGCCAGCAGCTTAGGAGACAGGGATCATGAAAAACTGTTTTTT.